Listed here are 24 T cell receptor beta chains from one sample, sequenced in a study of cytomegalovirus exposure and HLA in healthy donors. PCR employed 60 Vbeta and 13 Jbeta primers. The assay was immunoSEQ multiplex PCR, and TCRdb's table has in-frame clones only and misses some. This sample contains some 110,000 clones. The sample was PBMCs. The receptors shown here come from a man in his forties or fifties in good health and CMV-seronegative.

The chain recombines TRBV18 with TRBJ2-7; 12 bases match TRBD1. The CDR3 contains 15 residues. Germline assignment: CDR1 KGHSH and CDR2 LQKENI. Unmatched junction bases numbered 7, after V lost 4 bases and J lost 6 bases. CDR3 loop: CASSQLGTGGAEQYF. The CDR3 nucleotides read TGTGCCAGCTCACAACTTGGGACAGGGGGCGCCGAGCAGTACTTC.

The CDR3 DNA reads as TGCGCCAGCAGCTTGACGGGGTCTCGTGAGCAGTTCTTC. The encoded protein is CASSLTGSREQFF. The chain carries TRBV5-1 and TRBJ2-1, with D perhaps TRBD2 (5 bases). The ends were cut back, 1 base at V and 9 bases at J, with 11 bases in the middle. Germline V CDR1 and CDR2: SGHRS, YFSETQ. The CDR3 runs to 13 residues. The full variable domain, its missing parts supplied by reference TRBV5-1 and TRBJ2-1, is KAGVTQTPRYLIKTRGQQVTLSCSPISGHRSVSWYQQTPGQGLQFLFEYFSETQRNKGNFPGRFSGRQFSNSRSEMNVSTLELGDSALYLCASSLTGSREQFFGPGTRLTVL.

The chain has TRBV2 and TRBJ1-2; TRBD1 matches at 7 bases. Germline CDR1 reads SNHLY; CDR2 reads FYNNEI. The trim removed 5 bases at V and 1 base at J, leaving 10 bases unmatched. This CDR3 has 16 amino acids. This CDR3 is CASSFWAGGGNYGYTF. As DNA, the CDR3 is TGTGCCAGCAGTTTCTGGGCAGGGGGTGGTAACTATGGCTACACCTTC.

The chain employs TRBV6-1 and TRBJ1-5, with D uncertain. Trimming shortened V by 1 base and J by 9 bases, and 16 bases separated the two germline ends. This CDR3 contains 15 residues. Germline lookup yields CDR1 MNHNS and CDR2 SASEGT. DNA for the CDR3: TGTGCCAGCAGTGAAGAGTGGGCCCGCCGAGCGCCCCAGCATTTT. It is translated as CASSEEWARRAPQHF.

The chain is built from TRBV7-2 and TRBJ2-1; possibly TRBD1 for D (5 bases). V was trimmed by 5 bases and J by 2 bases, leaving 10 bases between them. Germline CDR1 reads SGHTA; CDR2 reads FQGNSA. The CDR3 extends over 14 amino acids. The CDR3 DNA reads as TGTGCCAGCAGCCATACAGGTACCTACAATGAGCAGTTCTTC. This gives the protein CASSHTGTYNEQFF. The whole variable domain, remainder taken from reference TRBV7-2 and TRBJ2-1, is GAGVSQSPSNKVTEKGKDVELRCDPISGHTALYWYRQSLGQGLEFLIYFQGNSAPDKSGLPSDRFSAERTGGSVSTLTIQRTQQEDSAVYLCASSHTGTYNEQFFGPGTRLTVL.

This chain links TRBV28 with TRBJ2-7, with TRBD2 identical over 9 bases. This CDR3 comprises 14 residues. CDR1 and CDR2 (germline): MDHEN, SYDVKM. The V gene end was trimmed by 10 bases and the J gene end by 3 bases; junction bases not matched to a gene: 10. The CDR3 reads CATQRSGSSYEQYF. For the CDR3, the DNA is TGTGCCACTCAACGTAGCGGGAGTAGCTACGAGCAGTACTTC.

The rearrangement links TRBV18 to TRBJ1-2, with D maybe TRBD1 (6 bases). V lost 2 bases, J lost 4 bases, and 11 bases lay in between. Germline CDR1 and CDR2: KGHSH and LQKENI. The CDR3 covers 14 residues. CDR3 nucleotides: TGTGCCAGCTCACCAGTCGAAGGGGGCTATGGCTACACCTTC. It encodes CASSPVEGGYGYTF.

V and J are TRBV5-4 and TRBJ1-1; perhaps TRBD1 as D (5 bases). Germline-derived CDR1 and CDR2 are SGHNT and YYREEE (reference sequence). Trimming took off 4 bases at V and 4 bases at J, with 14 bases between the two ends. This CDR3 contains 14 residues. The CDR3 loop reads CASSGAGGGTEAFF. CDR3 DNA sequence: TGTGCCAGCAGCGGAGCGGGGGGGGGCACTGAAGCTTTCTTT.

For this clone: Germline and junction disagree at one end, which may indicate a read error. The rearrangement links TRBV29-1 to TRBJ2-5; unclear D gene. The CDR3 has 9 residues. Per germline, CDR1 SQVTM and CDR2 ANQGSEA. CDR3 DNA: TGCAGCGTCGAAGAGACCCAGTACTTC. Translating gives CSVEETQYF.

The V gene is TRBV5-1, the J gene TRBJ2-5, with 9 bases fitting TRBD1. The better agreement between TRBJ2-7 and the DNA end casts doubt on the J call. From germline, CDR1 is SGHRS and CDR2 YFSETQ. There are 13 residues in the CDR3. The chain's CDR3 is CASGDRERNEQYF. CDR3 nucleotide sequence: TGCGCCAGCGGGGACAGGGAGCGGAACGAGCAGTACTTC.

The rearrangement joins TRBV11-2 to TRBJ2-7, with unresolved D. The CDR3 consists of 12 residues. Germline CDR1 is SGHAT and CDR2 is FQNNGV. Trimming left V 2 bases short and J 6 bases short, with 8 bases between. The CDR3 DNA follows: TGTGCCAGCAGCTTACCCCATCCCGAGCAGTACTTC. This codes for CASSLPHPEQYF.

J is TRBJ2-2 and V is TRBV10-1; TRBD1 is a possible D gene (5 bases). The CDR3 consists of 15 residues. In germline, CDR1 is WNHNN, CDR2 SYGVQD (reference sequence). The germline V and J ends were trimmed by 0 bases and 7 bases, with 12 bases remaining between them. CDR3 loop: CASSESGRASGELFF. The CDR3 DNA reads TGCGCCAGCAGTGAGTCGGGCAGGGCGAGCGGGGAGCTGTTTTTT.

The rearrangement uses TRBV28 and TRBJ2-7; 8 bases are a match to TRBD1. The CDR3 covers 14 residues. V was clipped by 5 bases and J by 7 bases; unmatched bases: 10. Germline CDR1 reads MDHEN; CDR2 reads SYDVKM. CDR3 coding DNA: TGTGCCAGCAGTGAAGGGACAGGCGTGAGGGAGCAGTACTTC. It yields the protein CASSEGTGVREQYF.

The chain uses TRBV6-1 and TRBJ1-3, with D possibly TRBD1 on 5 matching bases. With 3 bases removed from V and 1 base from J, the gap between germline ends came to 13 bases. This CDR3 spans 16 amino acids. Germline-derived CDR1 and CDR2 are MNHNS and SASEGT. The CDR3 here is CASSEGWGASGNTIYF. The DNA for the CDR3 is TGTGCCAGCAGTGAGGGATGGGGCGCGTCTGGAAACACCATATATTTT.

The chain uses TRBV9 and TRBJ2-1; 9 nucleotides align to TRBD2. The CDR3 totals 15 residues. With 4 bases clipped from V and 5 bases from J, the junction kept 7 bases outside the gene matches. CDR1 SGDLS and CDR2 YYNGEE come from the germline V gene. This chain's CDR3 is CASSRRASGNNEQFF. The CDR3 DNA follows: TGTGCCAGCAGCCGGAGGGCTAGCGGGAACAATGAGCAGTTCTTC.

The genes are TRBV11-3 and TRBJ2-2; 13 nucleotides agree with TRBD2. The CDR3 is 17 amino acids. J gave up 5 bases and V 5 bases, and 8 bases lay outside the gene matches. The germline V gene encodes CDR1 SGHNT and CDR2 YENEEA. In nucleotides, the CDR3 is TGTGCCAGCAGCCGAGGACTAGCGGGAGCTGGGACCGGGGAGCTGTTTTTT. Protein: CASSRGLAGAGTGELFF.

This chain links TRBV28 with TRBJ2-3; 7 bases agree with TRBD2. CDR1 and CDR2 (germline): MDHEN, SYDVKM. V lost 5 bases, J lost 2 bases, and 7 bases stayed unmatched. The length of the CDR3 is 15 residues. The chain's CDR3 is CASSQRGRATDTQYF. The CDR3 DNA sequence: TGTGCCAGCAGTCAGCGGGGCAGGGCCACAGATACGCAGTATTTT.

The V gene is TRBV9, the J gene TRBJ1-1; D is ambiguous. V was pared by 1 base and J by 3 bases, with 4 bases between. Germline V gene lookup returns CDR1 SGDLS and CDR2 YYNGEE. The CDR3 runs 12 residues. The CDR3 DNA sequence: TGTGCCAGCAGCGTAACAGACACTGAAGCTTTCTTT. Its translation: CASSVTDTEAFF.

The V and J genes are TRBV5-1 and TRBJ2-5; D is undetermined. Matching the DNA end better, TRBJ2-7 makes the J call doubtful. The CDR3 runs 12 residues. In germline, CDR1 is SGHRS, CDR2 YFSETQ. This CDR3 is CASSLEDYEQYF. CDR3 nucleotide sequence: TGCGCCAGCAGCTTGGAGGACTACGAGCAGTACTTC.

The chain carries TRBV7-9 and TRBJ2-7; 11 bases fit TRBD1. Per the germline V gene, CDR1 is SEHNR and CDR2 is FQNEAQ (reference sequence). J gave up 6 bases and V 1 base, and 11 bases lay outside the gene matches. The CDR3 sequence is 17 residues long. The CDR3 here is CASSLEPGQGERSEQYF. The CDR3 nucleotides read TGTGCCAGCAGCTTAGAGCCGGGACAGGGGGAACGAAGCGAGCAGTACTTC.

The chain carries TRBV11-2 and TRBJ2-5; D is undetermined. Per germline, CDR1 SGHAT and CDR2 FQNNGV. Trimming took off 4 bases at V and 3 bases at J, with 3 bases between the two ends. The CDR3 covers 11 residues. CDR3 nucleotides: TGTGCCAGCAGCTCCAAAGAGACCCAGTACTTC. Translated: CASSSKETQYF.

The rearrangement links TRBV2 to TRBJ2-1; the D gene is possibly TRBD2 (6 bases). Germline CDR1 reads SNHLY; CDR2 reads FYNNEI. V lost 4 bases, J lost 9 bases, and 19 bases lay in between. This CDR3 is 15 amino acids long. CDR3 region: CASSGPLAQKTEQFF. Written as DNA, the CDR3 is TGTGCCAGCAGTGGACCACTAGCACAAAAAACTGAGCAGTTCTTC.

The rearrangement joins TRBV18 to TRBJ2-3, with 9 bases fitting TRBD1. The CDR3 covers 21 residues. Germline assignment: CDR1 KGHSH and CDR2 LQKENI. Trimming took 2 bases from V and 5 from J; bases not matched to a gene: 23. Here the CDR3 reads CASSPTARPTGTGQNEDTQYF. The CDR3 DNA reads as TGTGCCAGCTCACCAACCGCTAGACCCACCGGGACAGGGCAGAATGAAGATACGCAGTATTTT. Complete variable domain (other parts from reference TRBV18 and TRBJ2-3): NAGVMQNPRHLVRRRGQEARLRCSPMKGHSHVYWYRQLPEEGLKFMVYLQKENIIDESGMPKERFSAEFPKEGPSILRIQQVVRGDSAAYFCASSPTARPTGTGQNEDTQYFGPGTRLTVL.

The rearrangement uses TRBV2 and TRBJ1-2, with 9 bases lining up with TRBD1. The CDR3 has 15 residues. Unmatched junction bases numbered 11, after V lost 6 bases and J lost 6 bases. CDR1 SNHLY and CDR2 FYNNEI come from the germline V gene. DNA for the CDR3: TGTGCCAGCAGCGGTTCCGGGACAGGGAGGGATGGCTACACCTTC. Protein sequence: CASSGSGTGRDGYTF.